The text below deals with one T cell receptor (beta chain). The data originate from a study of blood T cell repertoires in COVID-19. Produced via immunoSEQ multiplex PCR; TCRdb's table is partial and in-frame only. The sample carries 100,000 or so clones, about four fifths recorded once. The sequenced sample was peripheral blood. This receptor was obtained from a woman older than 75 with acute or convalescent COVID-19.

As DNA, the CDR3 is TGTGCCAGCAGCCCCTGGACTAGCGGGAGGGCCTCCTACAATGAGCAGTTCTTC. This codes for CASSPWTSGRASYNEQFF. The chain uses TRBV9 and TRBJ2-1; TRBD2 agrees at 15 bases. CDR1 is SGDLS and CDR2 is YYNGEE in the germline V gene. V dropped 4 bases and J dropped 0; count of bases not matched to a gene: 5. The CDR3 spans 18 residues.